This TCR beta chain derives from a study of PD-L1 blockade in urothelial cancer. Background on the study: At 6 weeks and at 3 weeks (second dose) after treatment start, blood was analyzed.

J gave up 0 bases and V 5 bases, and 3 bases lay outside the gene matches. The CDR3 loop spans 14 amino acids. The germline gives CDR1 MNHEY, CDR2 SMNVEV (reference sequence). The table came from immunoSEQ multiplex PCR; TCRdb's copy has only in-frame clones and leaves some out. The sample includes 85,000 to 130,000 clones, about 89% of them seen just once. The chain is built from TRBV27 and TRBJ2-7, with 8 bases identical to TRBD1. The sample in question was PBMCs, obtained around atezolizumab (anti-PD-L1) treatment. The clonotype was recovered from a woman of 80 years or more with urothelial cancer. The CDR3 coding sequence is TGTGCCAGCAGTAGGACAGGGTCCTCCTACGAGCAGTACTTC. Translation gives CASSRTGSSYEQYF.